This T cell receptor beta chain appears in the sequencing data of a study of blood T cells in healthy people across ages. In the study overall: The capture of about one barcoded beta molecule per two T cells was achieved by template switching. Regarding the study as a whole: It was not known whether donors were CMV positive (a possible confounder of expanded clonotype changes). While age rose, TCR beta diversity per million T cells dropped in a roughly linear way.

Alongside a J-beta primer mix, a sample-barcoded 5' primer served in a second PCR lasting 7 to 11 cycles. Samples each returned at least 2.5 million CDR3-containing paired-end reads. MiXCR was run by TCRdb on the 5' RACE reads, yielding one entry per CDR3 protein. The sample lists around 320,000 distinct CDR3 sequences, 25% to 30% seen once, with approximately 30% in the top ten. This clonotype was counted a few times. Its antigen remains unknown. Looked up from germline, CDR1 is LNHNV and CDR2 is YYDKDF (reference sequence). The CDR3 has 17 amino acids. V gave up 3 bases and J gave up 2 bases, with 14 bases separating them.

The chain is built from TRBV15 and TRBJ2-6; D not certain. This sequence originates from a woman aged 70-85 years in good health. What was sequenced was blood. Written as DNA, the CDR3 is TGTGCCACCAGCAGGGCCCTGGGCCCTCCTGGGGCCAACGTCCTGACTTTC. This translates into CATSRALGPPGANVLTF.